This T cell receptor (beta chain) was profiled in a study of blood T cell repertoires in COVID-19. Overall study context: PBMCs, B-cell-depleted T cells, or T cells were the source of the cDNA or gDNA that made up the material.

Produced via immunoSEQ multiplex PCR; TCRdb's table is partial and in-frame only. Among about 140,000 clones listed, approximately 83% were seen once. CDR3 length equals 14 residues. V was pared by 0 bases and J by 3 bases, with 2 bases of the junction left unmatched. Germline-derived CDR1 and CDR2 are SGDLS and YYNGEE. This clonotype was obtained from a woman between 55 and 75 years old with acute or convalescent COVID-19. The sequenced sample consisted of peripheral blood. The rearrangement joins TRBV9 to TRBJ1-2; 7 bases line up with TRBD1. CDR3 sequence: CASSVGDSHYGYTF. Here the CDR3 DNA reads TGTGCCAGCAGCGTAGGGGACAGCCACTATGGCTACACCTTC. The variable domain in full, completed from reference TRBV9 and TRBJ1-2, reads DSGVTQTPKHLITATGQRVTLRCSPRSGDLSVYWYQQSLDQGLQFLIQYYNGEERAKGNILERFSAQQFPDLHSELNLSSLELGDSALYFCASSVGDSHYGYTFGSGTRLTVV.